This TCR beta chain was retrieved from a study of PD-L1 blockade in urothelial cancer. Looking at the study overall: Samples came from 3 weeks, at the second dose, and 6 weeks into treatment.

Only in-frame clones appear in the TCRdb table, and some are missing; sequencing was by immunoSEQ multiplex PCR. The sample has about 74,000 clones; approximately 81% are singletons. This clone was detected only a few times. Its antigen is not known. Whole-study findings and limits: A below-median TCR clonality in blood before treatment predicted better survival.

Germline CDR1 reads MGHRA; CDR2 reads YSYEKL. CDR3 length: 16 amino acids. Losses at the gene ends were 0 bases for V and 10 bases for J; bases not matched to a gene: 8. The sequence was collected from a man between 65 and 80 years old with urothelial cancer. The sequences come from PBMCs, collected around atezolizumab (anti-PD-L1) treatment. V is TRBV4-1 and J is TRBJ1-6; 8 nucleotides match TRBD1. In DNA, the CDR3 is TGCGCCAGCAGCCAAGATCCAGGGGGCGGAGGGTCACCCCTCCACTTT. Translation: CASSQDPGGGGSPLHF.